This TCR beta chain stems from a study of control samples from healthy donors and cancer patients. Repertoires were generated with immunoSEQ multiplex PCR, while TCRdb's copy carries only in-frame clones and drops some. Its table records under 200,000 clones. The CDR3 sequence is 19 residues long. The V gene end was trimmed by 4 bases and the J gene end by 0 bases; junction bases not matched to a gene: 11. CDR1 SNHLY and CDR2 FYNNEI come from the germline V gene. The TCR sequence derives from a woman aged 25 to 39 in good health. The sequenced sample was blood. The genes are TRBV2 and TRBJ1-4; 10 positions agree with TRBD1. CDR3 sequence reads: CASSGREDRGTSTNEKLFF. In DNA, the CDR3 is TGTGCCAGCAGTGGGCGTGAGGACAGGGGGACCTCAACTAATGAAAAACTGTTTTTT.